This note documents a single T cell receptor beta chain sequence. This record comes from a study of technical replicates of blood from several donors. TCRdb's copy holds only in-frame clones and misses some; the assay was immunoSEQ multiplex PCR. The table has more than 65,000 clones, more than 90% seen once. The CDR3 sequence is 14 residues long. J gave up 7 bases and V 5 bases, and 9 bases lay outside the gene matches. Germline CDR1 reads MNHNY; CDR2 reads SVGAGI (reference sequence). The TCR was taken from a human donor in good health. The chain combines TRBV6-6 with TRBJ2-7, with 9 bases identical to TRBD1. Input material: T cells isolated from PBMCs. The CDR3 loop is CASSPNRDREEQYF. CDR3 nucleotides: TGTGCCAGCAGTCCAAACCGGGACAGGGAAGAGCAGTACTTC.